Below are 16 T cell receptor beta chains sequenced from a single sample in a study of neurological immune-mediated disorders (dated by TCRdb to the late 2010s). Read against the paper, the sample's time point label means: longitudinal time-point 1 (baseline). The library relied on 5' RACE. For sequencing, an Illumina HiSeq 2500 was employed. Through fastp at Q25 and MiXCR, TCRdb rebuilt clones from the public reads, retaining in-frame beta chains. Duplicate CDR3 protein sequences are folded into a single record with the most common DNA and genes. This sample has tens of thousands of distinct CDR3 sequences in its table, and about 10% of those were observed once. The ten biggest clones cover about 6.6% of the sample. Sequenced input: PBMCs. The receptors originated from a male donor with HTLV-1-associated myelopathy (HAM/TSP).

This clonotype was counted at least ten times. This chain links TRBV7-6 with TRBJ2-7, with D uncertain. The length of the CDR3 is 13 residues. Trimming removed 5 bases from V and 5 bases from J, with 13 bases in between. CDR1 and CDR2 from the germline V gene are SGHVS and FNYEAQ. The CDR3 here is CASSPDWGDEQYF. DNA of the CDR3: TGTGCCAGCAGCCCCGATTGGGGTGACGAGCAGTACTTC.

This clonotype was counted ten times or more. The chain uses TRBV7-2 and TRBJ2-7; D is uncertain. CDR3 length equals 15 residues. Germline CDR1 and CDR2: SGHTA and FQGNSA. V was shortened by 3 bases and J by 0 bases, with 12 bases between the two germline ends. This chain's CDR3 is CASSFKSAASYEQYF. CDR3 in DNA: TGTGCCAGCAGCTTTAAGTCGGCCGCCTCCTACGAGCAGTACTTC.

Many counts were recorded for this clonotype. The chain couples TRBV6-2 or TRBV6-3 to TRBJ1-5; D is possibly TRBD1 (5 bases). This CDR3 has 15 amino acids. Germline CDR1 is MNHEY and CDR2 is SVGEGT. Trimming stripped 4 bases from V and 1 base from J, with 11 bases between. CDR3 in amino acids: CASSSAGPSNQPQHF. CDR3 bases: TGTGCCAGCAGTTCCGCAGGGCCCAGCAATCAGCCCCAGCATTTT.

This clonotype was seen many times. Here the CDR3 reads CASAPGQSYEQYF. CDR3 nucleotides: TGTGCCAGCGCCCCGGGACAGAGCTACGAGCAGTACTTC. The V call is TRBV28, the J call TRBJ2-7; TRBD1 matches at 7 bases. Germline CDR1 MDHEN, CDR2 SYDVKM. The V and J ends lost 8 bases and 3 bases, in that order; junction bases with no gene match: 7. The CDR3 sequence is 13 residues long.

This clonotype was detected ten times or more. V gene TRBV9 combines with J gene TRBJ2-7, with D possibly matching TRBD2 (5 bases). This CDR3 has 15 residues. Germline assignment: CDR1 SGDLS and CDR2 YYNGEE. V was shortened by 1 base and J by 2 bases, with 13 bases between the two germline ends. DNA for the CDR3: TGTGCCAGCAGCGTACTCCCGGGGTCCACCTACGAGCAGTACTTC. Translating it yields CASSVLPGSTYEQYF.

This clonotype has a count of ten or more. The rearrangement links TRBV29-1 to TRBJ1-5; D not resolved. The germline V and J ends were trimmed by 1 base and 6 bases, with 10 bases remaining between them. Looked up from germline, CDR1 is SQVTM and CDR2 is ANQGSEA. The CDR3 loop spans 13 amino acids. This CDR3 is CSVEVGGSQPQHF. The CDR3 coding sequence is TGCAGCGTTGAAGTGGGTGGAAGTCAGCCCCAGCATTTT.

The chain employs TRBV7-6 and TRBJ1-4; perhaps TRBD1 as D (6 bases). Germline CDR1 is SGHVS and CDR2 is FNYEAQ. The CDR3 has 14 amino acids. V dropped 2 bases and J dropped 4 bases, with 8 bases sitting between them. The CDR3 is CASSLSRGNEKLFF. CDR3 nucleotides: TGTGCCAGCAGCTTAAGCAGGGGTAATGAAAAACTGTTTTTT.

Concerning this clonotype: Relative to the germline gene, one junction end is altered; a read error may explain this. The J gene is TRBJ2-7, the V gene TRBV28; the D call may be TRBD1 or TRBD2 (5 bases each). Looked up from germline, CDR1 is MDHEN and CDR2 is SYDVKM. There are 16 residues in the CDR3. The CDR3 DNA follows: TGTACCAGCAGTCTTTCCGGGACCTCTGACCCCTACGAGCACTACTTC. This encodes CTSSLSGTSDPYEHYF.

The table lists this clonotype with many counts. The chain's CDR3 is CASSSTGFGTEAFF. CDR3 nucleotides: TGTGCCAGCAGTTCTACAGGGTTTGGGACTGAAGCTTTCTTT. This chain joins TRBV27 and TRBJ1-1, with a possible D match to TRBD1 (6 bases). Germline V gene data show CDR1 as MNHEY and CDR2 as SMNVEV (reference sequence). The CDR3 length is 14 residues. The ends were cut back, 4 bases at V and 5 bases at J, with 14 bases in the middle.

This rearrangement joins TRBV5-1 to TRBJ2-2, with 9 bases aligning to TRBD1. Germline lookup yields CDR1 SGHRS and CDR2 YFSETQ. Trimming removed 6 bases from V and 5 bases from J; junction bases left unmatched: 5. The CDR3 has 14 residues. CDR3 sequence (DNA): TGCGCCAGCAAACGGGACAGGGTGACCGGGGAGCTGTTTTTT. Amino acids: CASKRDRVTGELFF.

The chain recombines TRBV7-9 with TRBJ2-7; 7 bases are a match to TRBD1. This CDR3 spans 13 amino acids. The V gene's germline CDR1 is SEHNR and CDR2 FQNEAQ (reference sequence). CDR3 bases: TGTTCCAGCAGACCCAACAGGGGCAACGAGCAGTACGTC. It yields the protein CSSRPNRGNEQYV.

This clonotype came up many times. The chain recombines TRBV6-1 with TRBJ2-3, with D uncertain. V lost 6 bases and J lost 1, with 5 bases in between. CDR3 size: 12 residues. Germline loops: CDR1 MNHNS, CDR2 SASEGT. CDR3 sequence reads: CASSWGTDTQYF. The CDR3 nucleotides are TGTGCCAGCAGCTGGGGCACAGATACGCAGTATTTT.

The chain links TRBV27 to TRBJ2-5; D perhaps matches TRBD1 (7 bases). Germline values: CDR1 MNHEY, CDR2 SMNVEV (reference sequence). CDR3 size: 18 residues. V lost 3 bases, J lost 5 bases, and 25 bases lay in between. The CDR3, as DNA: TGTGCCAGCAGTTTTGTAAAGTCGTTTCGACAGGGACTGGAGACCCAGTACTTC. Amino acid sequence: CASSFVKSFRQGLETQYF.

This clonotype was counted at least ten times. The J gene is TRBJ1-1, the V gene TRBV5-1, with 7 bases identical to TRBD1. Trimming at V came to 0 bases and at J to 0 bases, leaving 5 bases not matched to a gene. Germline V gene sequence: CDR1 SGHRS, CDR2 YFSETQ. This CDR3 has 16 amino acids. The CDR3 region has the DNA TGCGCCAGCAGCTTGGAGGGACAGCACATGAACACTGAAGCTTTCTTT. Translation: CASSLEGQHMNTEAFF.

This clonotype was counted many times. The chain recombines TRBV5-6 with TRBJ2-7; D uncertain. The CDR3 is 14 residues long. Between the trimmed V and J ends, which lost 1 base and 2 bases, there was a span of 10 bases. Per the germline V gene, CDR1 is SGHDT and CDR2 is YYEEEE. Here the CDR3 reads CASSLYRSTYEQYF. The DNA for the CDR3 is TGTGCCAGCAGCTTGTATAGGAGTACCTACGAGCAGTACTTC.

This clonotype was seen repeatedly, ten times or more. This chain links TRBV18 with TRBJ2-1, with no clear D. CDR1 and CDR2 from the germline V gene are KGHSH and LQKENI. This CDR3 spans 13 amino acids. Trimming took 5 bases from V and 6 from J, leaving 11 bases between them. The DNA of the CDR3 is TGTGCCAGCTCATTTTCCATCGGCAATGAGCAGTTCTTC. Translating gives CASSFSIGNEQFF.